This T cell receptor (beta chain) was identified in a study of cytomegalovirus exposure and HLA in healthy donors. Amplification used 60 Vbeta primers and 13 Jbeta primers. Generated by immunoSEQ multiplex PCR, the TCRdb table keeps only in-frame clones and is missing some. Of about 110,000 clones listed, roughly 76% are singletons. CDR3 length: 15 amino acids. Germline loops: CDR1 MNHEY, CDR2 SVGAGI. The sequence derives from a woman between 45 and 60 years old in good health and CMV-seropositive. J is TRBJ2-5 and V is TRBV6-5; TRBD1 might be the D (5 bases). The J call may not be correct, given that the DNA end is closer to TRBJ2-7. The sequenced material came from PBMCs. DNA for the CDR3: TGTGCCAGCAGTCTTACAAGACAGAGCTCCTACGAGCAGTACTTC. Protein sequence: CASSLTRQSSYEQYF.